This T cell receptor beta chain was documented in a study of radiotherapy plus CTLA-4 blockade in lung cancer. Study findings and constraints: In blood, after radiotherapy plus ipilimumab, tumor-derived TCR clones expanded.

Patients had chemo-refractory metastatic non-small-cell lung cancer and received focal radiation plus CTLA-4 blockade that used ipilimumab. Clones were read by immunoSEQ multiplex PCR, and TCRdb kept only the in-frame ones, dropping some. The sample has under 95,000 clones, under 85% seen once; the top ten hold 0.79%. The CDR3 contains 18 residues. Germline CDR1 KGHSH, CDR2 LQKENI. Trimming left V 6 bases short and J 0 bases short, with 21 bases between. A remark on this clone: As yet, its antigen is unknown.

This clonotype originated in a human donor with non-small cell lung cancer who had stable disease on radiotherapy plus ipilimumab. J is TRBJ1-5 and V is TRBV18, with D maybe TRBD1 (6 bases). The material sequenced was peripheral blood, taken from a patient treated with radiotherapy plus ipilimumab. This CDR3 reads CASSLTGTRDYSNQPQHF. The CDR3 DNA sequence: TGTGCCAGCTCTCTCACCGGGACACGGGACTATAGCAATCAGCCCCAGCATTTT.